This T cell receptor beta chain is drawn from a study of cytomegalovirus exposure and HLA in healthy donors. Amplification used 60 Vbeta primers and 13 Jbeta primers. Here immunoSEQ multiplex PCR was the method, and the copy in TCRdb shows in-frame clones only, minus some. This table holds about 130,000 clones. The CDR3 extends over 15 amino acids. Trimming cost V 6 bases and J 4 bases, with 16 bases left between them. Looked up from germline, CDR1 is SNHLY and CDR2 is FYNNEI. Comments on this clone: Its antigen is undetermined.

The study, taken as a whole, reports: For TCR beta chains, V- and J-gene trimming was later linked to a missense DCLRE1C variant. No immune exposure information besides CMV serostatus was available. Presence/absence analyses assumed roughly uniform sequencing depth across donors, which may not hold.

The sequenced sample was PBMCs. The chain links TRBV2 to TRBJ2-1, with D possibly being TRBD1 (6 bases). The TCR was taken from a man younger than 30 in good health and CMV-seronegative. The DNA for the CDR3 is TGTGCCAGCAGGGGCGTGACAGGCGTGTACAATGAGCAGTTCTTC. It translates to CASRGVTGVYNEQFF.